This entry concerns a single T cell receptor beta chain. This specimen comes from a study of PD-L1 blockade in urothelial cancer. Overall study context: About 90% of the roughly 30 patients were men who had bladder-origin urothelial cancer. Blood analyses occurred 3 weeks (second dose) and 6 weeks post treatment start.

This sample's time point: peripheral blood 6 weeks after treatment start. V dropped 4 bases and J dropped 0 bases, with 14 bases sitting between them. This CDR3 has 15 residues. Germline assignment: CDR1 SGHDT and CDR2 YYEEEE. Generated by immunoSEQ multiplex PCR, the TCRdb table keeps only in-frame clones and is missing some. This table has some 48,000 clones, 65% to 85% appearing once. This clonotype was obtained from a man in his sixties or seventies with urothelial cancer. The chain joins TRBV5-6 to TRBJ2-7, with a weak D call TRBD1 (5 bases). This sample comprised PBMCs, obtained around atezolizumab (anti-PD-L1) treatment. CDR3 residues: CASSPTALDSYEQYF. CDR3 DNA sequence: TGTGCCAGCAGCCCGACAGCCCTGGACTCCTACGAGCAGTACTTC. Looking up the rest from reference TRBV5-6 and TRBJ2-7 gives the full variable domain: DAGVTQSPTHLIKTRGQQVTLRCSPKSGHDTVSWYQQALGQGPQFIFQYYEEEERQRGNFPDRFSGHQFPNYSSELNVNALLLGDSALYLCASSPTALDSYEQYFGPGTRLTVT.